This record covers a single T cell receptor (beta chain). Its antigen is currently unknown. The CDR3 covers 16 residues. Trimming shortened V by 3 bases and J by 2 bases, and 14 bases separated the two germline ends. Both previously described methods and listed TCR primers were employed to make bulk TCR libraries. MiXCR was run by TCRdb on the PCR reads, yielding one entry per CDR3 protein. The sample holds approximately 630,000 distinct CDR3 sequences, about 25% seen once. Using a CD8+CD4-CCR7+CD45RA+ phenotype, naive CD8 T cells were sorted. The data stem from a study of molecular identifiers for immune sequencing clone quantification. Overall study: Within a replicate experiment, RNA obtained from either roughly 18,000 or 92,000 naive CD8 cells was divided into five aliquots, and four of those aliquots were then sequenced.

Study-level results: A single cell's spiked Jurkat TCR RNA was reportedly detectable among more than 950,000 naive cells.

The sample taken for sequencing was naive CD8+ T cells from blood, with Jurkat cell RNA spiked in. Stated subset: FACS-sorted CD8+CD4-CCR7+CD45RA+ naive T cells. The receptor was derived from a human donor in good health. Some libraries in this study had Jurkat cell RNA spiked in. V gene TRBV12-3 or TRBV12-4 combines with J gene TRBJ2-1; no definite D call. CDR3 sequence (DNA): TGTGCCAGCAGTTTTTTCGTGAGCGAACCCTACAATGAGCAGTTCTTC. Protein: CASSFFVSEPYNEQFF.